The clone carrying this T cell receptor beta chain came up once. Its specificity is unknown. It was with 60 Vbeta and 13 Jbeta primers that the PCR ran. Using immunoSEQ multiplex PCR, the repertoire was profiled, and TCRdb retains in-frame clones only, with some absent. In the table there are under 200,000 clones, approximately 78% of which are singletons. This record belongs to a study of cytomegalovirus exposure and HLA in healthy donors. Study findings and constraints: Roughly uniform depth of sequencing across donors was assumed in presence/absence analyses. A previous analysis found most TCR beta V segments productive roughly 87% or roughly 30% of the time. Later work showed greater clonal expansion in HLA-associated TCR beta chains than in equally common others. Apparent HLA restriction characterized most CMV-associated TCR beta chains in a later analysis.

Germline trimming cut 0 bases from V and 5 bases from J; bases unmatched to any gene: 9. Germline values: CDR1 MNHEY, CDR2 SVGAGI. This CDR3 has 16 amino acids. The V and J genes are TRBV6-5 and TRBJ2-5, with 7 bases that match TRBD1. Sequences were obtained from PBMCs. The TCR was taken from a woman between 18 and 30 years old in good health and CMV-seronegative. As DNA, the CDR3 is TGTGCCAGCAGTTACTCGAACAGGGGCCAGGGGGAGACCCAGTACTTC. This encodes CASSYSNRGQGETQYF.